This T cell receptor (beta chain) is from a study of blood T cells in healthy people across ages. Whenever a sample was processed, at least 6.5 million PBMCs were isolated. This clonotype has only a few counts. The antigen remains unidentified. Overall study findings and caveats: Among long-lived donors, naive CD4+ cells were more numerous and diversity higher than in aged donors.

The CDR3 is made up of 16 amino acids. Trimming cost V 4 bases and J 1 base, with 17 bases left between them. The germline CDR1 and CDR2 sequences are MDHEN and SYDVKM. For the second PCR, which ran for about 7 to 12 cycles, a sample-barcoded 5' primer and a J-beta primer mix were used. Every molecule of cDNA carried a tag from a template-switch adaptor with 12 random nucleotides. TCRdb re-analysed the 5' RACE reads in MiXCR, keeping a single row per CDR3 protein. The repertoire holds 1.5 million to 2 million distinct CDR3 sequences, with about 31% as singletons. The receptor's source is a woman aged 30 to 39 in good health. The J gene is TRBJ2-7, the V gene TRBV28, with D possibly TRBD1 on 5 matching bases. Sequencing used blood. In nucleotides, the CDR3 is TGTGCCAGCAGTTCCTCAAAGGGGCGAGGATCCTACGAGCAGTACTTC. Encoded protein: CASSSSKGRGSYEQYF. The whole variable domain, filled in from reference TRBV28 and TRBJ2-7, reads DVKVTQSSRYLVKRTGEKVFLECVQDMDHENMFWYRQDPGLGLRLIYFSYDVKMKEKGDIPEGYSVSREKKERFSLILESASTNQTSMYLCASSSSKGRGSYEQYFGPGTRLTVT.